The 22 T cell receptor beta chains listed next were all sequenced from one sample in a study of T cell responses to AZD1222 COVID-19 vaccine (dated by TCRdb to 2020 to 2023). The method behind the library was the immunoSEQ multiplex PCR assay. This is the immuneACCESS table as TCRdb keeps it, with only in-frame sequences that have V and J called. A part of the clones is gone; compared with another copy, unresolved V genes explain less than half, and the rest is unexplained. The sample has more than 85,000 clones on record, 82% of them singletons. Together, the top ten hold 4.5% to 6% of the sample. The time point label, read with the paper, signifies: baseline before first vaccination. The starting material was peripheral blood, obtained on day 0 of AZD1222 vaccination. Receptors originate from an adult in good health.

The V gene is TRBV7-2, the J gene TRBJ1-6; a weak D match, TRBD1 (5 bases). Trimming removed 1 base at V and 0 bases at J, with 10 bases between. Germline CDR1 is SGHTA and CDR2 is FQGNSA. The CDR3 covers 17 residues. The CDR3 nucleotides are TGTGCCAGCAGCTTAGGGTCAGGGAGCTCCTATAATTCACCCCTCCACTTT. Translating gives CASSLGSGSSYNSPLHF.

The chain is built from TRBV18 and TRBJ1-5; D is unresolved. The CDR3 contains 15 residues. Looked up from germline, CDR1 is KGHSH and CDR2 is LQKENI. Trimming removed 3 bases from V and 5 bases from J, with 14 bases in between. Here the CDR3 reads CASSPMGGSDQPQHF. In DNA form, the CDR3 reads TGTGCCAGCTCACCGATGGGAGGGTCGGATCAGCCCCAGCATTTT.

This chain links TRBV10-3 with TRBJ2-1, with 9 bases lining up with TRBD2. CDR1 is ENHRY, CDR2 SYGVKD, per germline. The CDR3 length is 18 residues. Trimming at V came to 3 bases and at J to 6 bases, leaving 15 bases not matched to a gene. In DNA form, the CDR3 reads TGTGCCATCAGTGATGGGCGGGGGGGAGCCACTTGGACCAATGAGCAGTTCTTC. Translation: CAISDGRGGATWTNEQFF.

CDR3: CASSSRREETQYF. CDR3 DNA: TGTGCCAGCAGCTCCCGAAGGGAAGAGACCCAGTACTTC. This chain joins TRBV9 and TRBJ2-5; D is unresolved. CDR1 is SGDLS, CDR2 YYNGEE, per germline. V gave up 4 bases and J gave up 3 bases, with 10 bases separating them. This CDR3 has 13 residues. Based on the CDR3 plus reference TRBV9 and TRBJ2-5, the full variable domain is DSGVTQTPKHLITATGQRVTLRCSPRSGDLSVYWYQQSLDQGLQFLIQYYNGEERAKGNILERFSAQQFPDLHSELNLSSLELGDSALYFCASSSRREETQYFGPGTRLLVL.

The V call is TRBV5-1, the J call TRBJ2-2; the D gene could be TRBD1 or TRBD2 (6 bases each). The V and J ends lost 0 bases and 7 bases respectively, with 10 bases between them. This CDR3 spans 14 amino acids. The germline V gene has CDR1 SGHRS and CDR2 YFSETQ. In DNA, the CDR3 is TGCGCCAGCAGCTTGGATGGGGGGCGCGGGGAGCTGTTTTTT. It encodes CASSLDGGRGELFF.

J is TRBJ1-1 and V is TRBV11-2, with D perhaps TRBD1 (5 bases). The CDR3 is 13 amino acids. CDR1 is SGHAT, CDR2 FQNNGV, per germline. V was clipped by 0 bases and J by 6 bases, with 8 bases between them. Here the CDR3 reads CASSLDLGAEAFF. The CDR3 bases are TGTGCCAGCAGCTTAGATCTGGGGGCTGAAGCTTTCTTT.

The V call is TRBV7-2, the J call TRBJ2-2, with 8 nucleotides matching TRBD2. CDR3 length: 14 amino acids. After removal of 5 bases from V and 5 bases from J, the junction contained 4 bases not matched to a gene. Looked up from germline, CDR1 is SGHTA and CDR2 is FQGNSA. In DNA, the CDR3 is TGTGCCAGCAGCGTAATAGCGGGGACCGGGGAGCTGTTTTTT. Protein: CASSVIAGTGELFF.

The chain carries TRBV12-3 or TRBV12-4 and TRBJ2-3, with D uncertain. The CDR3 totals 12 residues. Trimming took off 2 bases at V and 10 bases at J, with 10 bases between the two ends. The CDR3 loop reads CASSLMAVAQYF. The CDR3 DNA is TGTGCCAGCAGTTTAATGGCCGTGGCGCAGTATTTT.

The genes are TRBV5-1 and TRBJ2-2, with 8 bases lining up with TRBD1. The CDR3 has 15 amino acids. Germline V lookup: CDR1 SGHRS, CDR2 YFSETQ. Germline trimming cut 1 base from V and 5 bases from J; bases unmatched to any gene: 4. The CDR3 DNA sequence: TGCGCCAGCAGCTTGTTTACAGGGGGGACCGGGGAGCTGTTTTTT. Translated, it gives CASSLFTGGTGELFF.

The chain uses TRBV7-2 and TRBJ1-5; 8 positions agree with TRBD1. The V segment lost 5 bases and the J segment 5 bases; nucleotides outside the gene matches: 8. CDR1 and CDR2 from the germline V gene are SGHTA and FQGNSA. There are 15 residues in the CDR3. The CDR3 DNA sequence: TGTGCCAGCAGCATTGGGACAGGCTTTTATCAGCCCCAGCATTTT. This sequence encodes CASSIGTGFYQPQHF.

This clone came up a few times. Here the CDR3 DNA reads TGTGCCAGCAGAGACACTGCGGGGCGGGTTGGCTACACCTTC. It specifies CASRDTAGRVGYTF. V is TRBV27 and J is TRBJ1-2; the D gene is possibly TRBD1 (5 bases). The CDR3 spans 14 residues. In germline, CDR1 is MNHEY, CDR2 SMNVEV (reference sequence). V was trimmed by 6 bases and J by 7 bases, leaving 18 bases between them.

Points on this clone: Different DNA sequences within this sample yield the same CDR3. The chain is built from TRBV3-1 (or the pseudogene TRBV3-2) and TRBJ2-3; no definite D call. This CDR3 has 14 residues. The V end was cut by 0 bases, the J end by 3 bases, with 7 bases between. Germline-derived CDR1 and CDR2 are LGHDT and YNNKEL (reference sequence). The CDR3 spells CASSQEGLTDTQYF. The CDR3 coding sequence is TGTGCCAGCAGCCAAGAAGGATTGACAGATACGCAGTATTTT.

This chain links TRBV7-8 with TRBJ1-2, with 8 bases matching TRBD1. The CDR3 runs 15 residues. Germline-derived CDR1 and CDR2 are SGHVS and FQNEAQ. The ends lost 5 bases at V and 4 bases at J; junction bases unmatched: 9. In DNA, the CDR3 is TGTGCCAGCAGCCCGAGGACAGGGACCCTCTATGGCTACACCTTC. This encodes CASSPRTGTLYGYTF.

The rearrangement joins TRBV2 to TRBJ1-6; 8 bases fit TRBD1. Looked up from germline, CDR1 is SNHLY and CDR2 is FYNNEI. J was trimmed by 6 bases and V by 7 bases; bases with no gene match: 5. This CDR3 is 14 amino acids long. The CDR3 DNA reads TGTGCCAGCACTCAGGGGGCGCTTAATTCACCCCTCCACTTT. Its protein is CASTQGALNSPLHF. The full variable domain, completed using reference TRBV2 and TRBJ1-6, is EPEVTQTPSHQVTQMGQEVILRCVPISNHLYFYWYRQILGQKVEFLVSFYNNEISEKSEIFDDQFSVERPDGSNFTLKIRSTKLEDSAMYFCASTQGALNSPLHFGNGTRLTVT.

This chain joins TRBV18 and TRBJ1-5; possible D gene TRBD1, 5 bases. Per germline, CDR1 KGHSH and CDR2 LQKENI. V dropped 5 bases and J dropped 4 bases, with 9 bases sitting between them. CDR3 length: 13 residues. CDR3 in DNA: TGTGCCAGCTCAGGGGCTCGGAATCAGCCCCAGCATTTT. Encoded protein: CASSGARNQPQHF.

Here the CDR3 DNA reads TGTGCCAGCTGGGGTCCTAACTATGGCTACACCTTC. Translated, it gives CASWGPNYGYTF. The chain combines TRBV6-5 with TRBJ1-2, with D uncertain. CDR1 and CDR2 from the germline V gene are MNHEY and SVGAGI. The CDR3 contains 12 residues. Trimming took off 8 bases at V and 0 bases at J, with 7 bases between the two ends.

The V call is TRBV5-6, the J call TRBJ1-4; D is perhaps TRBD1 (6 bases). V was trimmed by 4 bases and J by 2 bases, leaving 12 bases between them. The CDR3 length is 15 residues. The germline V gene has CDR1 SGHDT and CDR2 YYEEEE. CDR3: CASSRWGPTNEKLFF. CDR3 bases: TGTGCCAGCAGCCGCTGGGGGCCCACTAATGAAAAACTGTTTTTT.

CDR3 loop: CASSLDRGQFYEQYF. The CDR3 DNA reads TGTGCCAGCAGCTTAGATCGAGGACAGTTCTACGAGCAGTACTTC. The genes are TRBV11-2 and TRBJ2-7, with TRBD1 as a possible D gene (6 bases). The V end was cut by 0 bases, the J end by 3 bases, with 12 bases between. Germline V lookup: CDR1 SGHAT, CDR2 FQNNGV. This CDR3 has 15 amino acids. Complete variable domain (other parts from reference TRBV11-2 and TRBJ2-7): EAGVAQSPRYKIIEKRQSVAFWCNPISGHATLYWYQQILGQGPKLLIQFQNNGVVDDSQLPKDRFSAERLKGVDSTLKIQPAKLEDSAVYLCASSLDRGQFYEQYFGPGTRLTVT.

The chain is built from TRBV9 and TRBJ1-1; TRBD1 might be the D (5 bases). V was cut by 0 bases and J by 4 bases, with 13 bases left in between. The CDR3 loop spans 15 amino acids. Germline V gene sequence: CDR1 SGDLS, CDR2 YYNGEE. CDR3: CASSVGAGLSTEAFF. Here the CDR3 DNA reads TGTGCCAGCAGCGTAGGGGCAGGGCTGAGCACTGAAGCTTTCTTT.

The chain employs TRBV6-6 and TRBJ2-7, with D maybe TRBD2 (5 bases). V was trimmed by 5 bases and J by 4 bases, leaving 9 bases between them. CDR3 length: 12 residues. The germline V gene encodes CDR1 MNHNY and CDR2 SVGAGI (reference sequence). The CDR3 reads CASSDRGYEQYF. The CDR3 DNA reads TGTGCCAGCAGTGACCGAGGGTACGAGCAGTACTTC.

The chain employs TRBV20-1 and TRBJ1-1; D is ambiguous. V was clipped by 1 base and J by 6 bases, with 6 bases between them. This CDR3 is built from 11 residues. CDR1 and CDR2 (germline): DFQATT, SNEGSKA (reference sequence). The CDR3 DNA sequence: TGCAGTGCTAGAGGTCGCTCTGAAGCTTTCTTT. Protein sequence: CSARGRSEAFF.

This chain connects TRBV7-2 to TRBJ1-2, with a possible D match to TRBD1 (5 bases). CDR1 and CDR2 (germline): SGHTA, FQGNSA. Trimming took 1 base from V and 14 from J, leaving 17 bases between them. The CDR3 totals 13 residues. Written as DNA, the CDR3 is TGTGCCAGCAGCTTAGGTCAGGGAGAGGCCGGGACCTTC. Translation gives CASSLGQGEAGTF.